These T cell receptor beta chains were read from a single sample in a study of blood T cell repertoires in COVID-19. Assay used: immunoSEQ multiplex PCR; TCRdb lists only in-frame clones, some missing. The data contain 200,000 to 250,000 clones, around four fifths of them seen just once; the ten biggest clones take up 15% to 20%. What was sequenced was peripheral blood. These TCRs come from a woman of 80 years or more with active or convalescent COVID-19. CDR3s include the opening cysteine and the closing phenylalanine or tryptophan. Each record gives: V gene, J gene, D gene, clone size, CDR3 DNA, CDR3 protein. D genes are given only for firm matches. A row's size may be missing; if present it is once, few, many or a size class.

TRBV7-9	TRBJ2-3	TRBD2	.	TGTGCCAGCAGCTCGGGACTAGCGGGAGAAAATACGCAGTATTTT	CASSSGLAGENTQYF
TRBV19	TRBJ1-6	.	.	TGTGCCAGTAGTGAAGACAGCCACCTCTATAATTCACCCCTCCACTTT	CASSEDSHLYNSPLHF
TRBV7-9	TRBJ2-5	TRBD1	few	TGTGCCAGCAGCCAAACTGGGGACAGCCCCAAAGAGACCCAGTACTTC	CASSQTGDSPKETQYF
TRBV11-3	TRBJ2-5	TRBD2	once	TGTGCCAGCAGCCCGACTAGCGGGGGGGCTGGAGAGACCCAGTACTTC	CASSPTSGGAGETQYF
TRBV19	TRBJ1-5	TRBD1	.	TGTGCCAGTAGTATACTGACAGGGAGGTATTCCAATCAGCCCCAGCATTTT	CASSILTGRYSNQPQHF
TRBV7-9	TRBJ1-5	TRBD1	.	TGTGCCAGCAGCATCGGACAGGGGGGGACTCAGCCCCAGCATTTT	CASSIGQGGTQPQHF
TRBV4-3	TRBJ2-5	.	.	TGCGCCAGCAGCACCCGTCCCTTAAATCCGGACAGAAACCAAGAGACCCAGTACTTC	CASSTRPLNPDRNQETQYF
TRBV5-4	TRBJ1-4	TRBD1	.	TGTGCCAGCAGCTCCGACAGGGGGCCATCTGAAAAACTGTTTTTT	CASSSDRGPSEKLFF
TRBV6-6	TRBJ2-1	.	.	TGTGCCAGCTTGGGCAGCTACAATGAGCAGTTCTTC	CASLGSYNEQFF
TRBV5-5	TRBJ1-6	TRBD1	.	TGTGCCAGCAGCCAACAGGGGTATAATTCACCCCTCCACTTT	CASSQQGYNSPLHF
TRBV7-2	TRBJ2-1	.	.	TGTGCCAGCAGCTTAGGCGCAGGGTGGGATGAGCAGTTCTTC	CASSLGAGWDEQFF
TRBV5-4	TRBJ1-5	.	few	TGTGCCAGCAGCTCTGTGCCAGGGTCACAGCAGCCCCAGCATTTT	CASSSVPGSQQPQHF
TRBV7-9	TRBJ2-5	TRBD1	.	TGTGCCAGCAGCACCAGGGACAGGGGGCGCGGGGAGACCCAGTACTTC	CASSTRDRGRGETQYF
TRBV29-1	TRBJ2-5	.	.	TGCAGCGTCAAAAGTGCTGGGGGCGACTCCCAGTACTTC	CSVKSAGGDSQYF
TRBV5-1	TRBJ1-2	.	.	TGCGCCAGCAGCTTGGCACTGAACTATGGCTACACCTTC	CASSLALNYGYTF
TRBV24-1	TRBJ1-5	.	.	TGTGCCACCAGTGGATCGGGTATGAATAGCAATCAGCCCCAGCATTTT	CATSGSGMNSNQPQHF
TRBV28	TRBJ2-7	TRBD2	.	TGTGCCAGCAGTTTCGAGCGGGGGGGCCTTTACGAGCAGTACTTC	CASSFERGGLYEQYF
TRBV5-1	TRBJ1-5	.	.	TGCGCCAGCAGCTTGGATTCGTCAGGGTCTCAGCCCCAGCATTTT	CASSLDSSGSQPQHF
TRBV7-2	TRBJ1-2	TRBD1	.	TGTGCTTCGGACAGGGCAGCTAACTATGGCTACACCTTC	CASDRAANYGYTF
TRBV19	TRBJ2-7	.	.	TGTGCCAGTAGTATCCCGGGCTCCTACGAGCAGTACTTC	CASSIPGSYEQYF
TRBV27	TRBJ1-2	TRBD1	.	TGTGCCAGCAGGGGGACAGGGTTAGACGGCTACACCTTC	CASRGTGLDGYTF
TRBV5-1	TRBJ2-3	.	.	TGCGCCAGCAGCTTCCTCACTAGCACAGATACGCAGTATTTT	CASSFLTSTDTQYF
TRBV6-2/TRBV6-3	TRBJ2-3	.	.	TGTGCCAGCAGTACCTCCCCGACTAGTCTCGATACGCAGTATTTT	CASSTSPTSLDTQYF
TRBV18	TRBJ2-7	.	once	TGTGCCAGCTCACCCGCTAGCTCCTACGAGCAGTACTTC	CASSPASSYEQYF
TRBV6-5	TRBJ2-7	.	.	TGTGCCAGCAGTCAGGGCAGTACCTACGAGCAGTACTTC	CASSQGSTYEQYF
TRBV7-3	TRBJ2-6	TRBD2	.	TGTGCCAGCAGCTCAACAACTCCGGGAGGGGGCTCTGGGGCCAACGTCCTGACTTTC	CASSSTTPGGGSGANVLTF
TRBV11-2	TRBJ2-2	TRBD2	few	TGTGCCAGCAGCTTAGGTGGGACTATGGCCGGGGAGCTGTTTTTT	CASSLGGTMAGELFF
TRBV29-1	TRBJ2-1	TRBD1	.	TGCAGCGGCCGGGACAGTGGTTACAATGAGCAGTTCTTC	CSGRDSGYNEQFF
TRBV7-2	TRBJ2-2	.	.	TGTGCCAGCAGCTTAGATGGCGGGAACACCGGGGAGCTGTTTTTT	CASSLDGGNTGELFF
TRBV6-4	TRBJ1-6	TRBD1	.	TGTGCCAGCACCCAACAGGGGGACCACCACTTT	CASTQQGDHHF
TRBV7-2	TRBJ2-7	TRBD2	once	TGTGCCAGCAGACTTAGCGGGGGGGAATGGTACGAGCAGTACTTC	CASRLSGGEWYEQYF
TRBV5-5	TRBJ2-3	TRBD1	few	TGTGCCAGCAGCCCCGGAGACAGGGGGCTCCGCACAGATACGCAGTATTTT	CASSPGDRGLRTDTQYF
TRBV7-9	TRBJ1-2	.	.	TGTGCCAGCAGCAGCGACGGTACCTATGGCTACACCTTC	CASSSDGTYGYTF
TRBV5-1	TRBJ2-4	.	.	TGCGCCAGCAGCTTGGACCGGAACATTCAGTACTTC	CASSLDRNIQYF
TRBV7-9	TRBJ2-5	TRBD2	.	TGTGCCAGCAGCCCCCCTCTAGCGGGAGTGTGGGAGACCCAGTACTTC	CASSPPLAGVWETQYF
TRBV5-1	TRBJ2-3	.	.	TGCGCCAGCAGCCTTTTTCTGGACTTGGATACGCAGTATTTT	CASSLFLDLDTQYF
TRBV4-1	TRBJ1-5	.	.	TGCGCCAGCAGCCAAGGGAAAACAGGGAATGGTCAGCCCCAGCATTTT	CASSQGKTGNGQPQHF
TRBV2	TRBJ2-1	.	.	TGTGCCAGCAGGGTCGGGAGCTACAATGAGCAGTTCTTC	CASRVGSYNEQFF
TRBV4-3	TRBJ2-6	.	many	TGCGCCAGCAGCCTTCAGTTCTCTGGGGCCAACGTCCTGACTTTC	CASSLQFSGANVLTF
TRBV6-5	TRBJ2-7	.	.	TGTGCCAGCATTTTTGGTCTAGCGCTTCCCTACGAGCAGTACTTC	CASIFGLALPYEQYF
TRBV6-5	TRBJ2-7	TRBD1	.	TGTGCCATCCGCGGGGGACAGGGCTACGAGCAGTACTTC	CAIRGGQGYEQYF
TRBV5-1	TRBJ2-1	TRBD2	once	TGCGCCAGCGGAACGGGGGGAACGGGTAAGAATGAGCAGTTCTTC	CASGTGGTGKNEQFF
TRBV7-3	TRBJ2-7	TRBD1	.	TGTGCCAGCAGCTTAACTTCTGGGACAGGGGACGAGCAGTACTTC	CASSLTSGTGDEQYF
TRBV6-2/TRBV6-3	TRBJ2-2	.	.	TGTGCCAGCAGTTACTCCCCCTGGGAGCTGTTTTTT	CASSYSPWELFF
TRBV5-1	TRBJ2-7	.	.	TGCGCCAGCAGAAGCACAAATGCAGGGAACGAGCAGTACTTC	CASRSTNAGNEQYF
TRBV29-1	TRBJ1-4	.	.	TGCAGCGTTGGGGGGGTCCGAAATGAAAAACTGTTTTTT	CSVGGVRNEKLFF
TRBV30	TRBJ1-1	.	.	TGTGCCTGGAGTGTCGGCAGGGGCACTGAAGCTTTCTTT	CAWSVGRGTEAFF
TRBV2	TRBJ2-7	.	.	TGTGCCAGCAGTGCCCAGGGCTACGAGCAGTACTTC	CASSAQGYEQYF
TRBV2	TRBJ1-5	.	.	TGTGCCAGCAGTGAATGGACTCACAAGGATCAGCCCCAGCATTTT	CASSEWTHKDQPQHF
TRBV6-2/TRBV6-3	TRBJ2-7	.	.	TGTGCCAGCAGCCCCCCGGGAACGGAGCAGTACTTC	CASSPPGTEQYF
TRBV2	TRBJ2-2	.	.	TGTGCCAGCAGTGAAGCGGGGGCCGACACCGGGGAGCTGTTTTTT	CASSEAGADTGELFF
TRBV5-1	TRBJ2-1	TRBD2	.	TGCGCCAGCAGCTTGGGGGACCTAGCGGGAGGGCCACATGAGCAGTTCTTC	CASSLGDLAGGPHEQFF
TRBV30	TRBJ1-5	.	.	TGTGCCTGGAGTCGGAGTATTTTAAGCAATCAGCCCCAGCATTTT	CAWSRSILSNQPQHF